The 25 T cell receptor beta chains listed next were all sequenced from one sample in a study of blood T cell repertoires in COVID-19. Libraries were prepared by immunoSEQ multiplex PCR; TCRdb keeps only in-frame clonotypes and omits some of them. The data contain about 120,000 clones, about 80% of them seen just once; the ten biggest clones take up 16%. Source material: peripheral blood. The receptors were gathered from a man aged 60 to 69 with active or convalescent COVID-19.

Concerning this clone: Germline and junction disagree at one end, which may indicate a read error. The rearrangement uses TRBV2 and TRBJ2-4; the D gene is possibly TRBD2 (6 bases). This CDR3 has 14 amino acids. Germline CDR1 is SNHLY and CDR2 is FYNNEI. CDR3 protein: CASSDWEARNIQYF. CDR3 coding DNA: TGTGCCAGCAGTGATTGGGAGGCCAGAAACATTCAGTACTTC.

The V and J genes are TRBV24-1 and TRBJ1-4, with 12 positions matching TRBD1. Per the germline V gene, CDR1 is KGHDR and CDR2 is SFDVKD. CDR3 length: 15 amino acids. Trimming removed 2 bases from V and 8 bases from J; junction bases left unmatched: 2. The DNA for the CDR3 is TGTGCCACCAGTGATTCCGGGACAGGGGGCGAAAAACTGTTTTTT. It yields the protein CATSDSGTGGEKLFF.

The V gene is TRBV20-1, the J gene TRBJ2-7, with 7 bases fitting TRBD2. CDR1 is DFQATT and CDR2 is SNEGSKA in the germline V gene (reference sequence). V was clipped by 6 bases and J by 1 base; unmatched bases: 0. The CDR3 length is 11 residues. The CDR3 loop is CSAGRSYEQYF. The DNA of the CDR3 is TGCAGTGCCGGGAGGTCCTACGAGCAGTACTTC.

The chain is built from TRBV4-2 and TRBJ1-2, with D hard to call. The CDR3 sequence is 15 residues long. Germline V gene data show CDR1 as LGHNA and CDR2 as YNFKEQ. V dropped 0 bases and J dropped 4 bases, with 12 bases sitting between them. CDR3 region: CASSQEGSTLYGYTF. The CDR3 nucleotides are TGTGCCAGCAGCCAAGAGGGCAGTACCCTCTATGGCTACACCTTC.

The chain combines TRBV7-2 with TRBJ1-3; 8 bases map to TRBD1. The CDR3 loop spans 14 amino acids. CDR1 is SGHTA and CDR2 is FQGNSA in the germline V gene. J gave up 4 bases and V 4 bases, and 3 bases lay outside the gene matches. CDR3 sequence: CASSSDRAGNTIYF. The CDR3 nucleotides are TGTGCCAGCAGCTCGGACAGGGCAGGAAACACCATATATTTT.

The J gene is TRBJ1-5, the V gene TRBV5-8, with TRBD1 matching over 10 bases. Germline trimming cut 4 bases from V and 5 bases from J; bases unmatched to any gene: 6. There are 15 residues in the CDR3. CDR1 SGHTS and CDR2 YDEGEE come from the germline V gene. CDR3 in amino acids: CASSRQGAKHQPQHF. Written as DNA, the CDR3 is TGTGCCAGCAGCCGACAGGGGGCCAAGCATCAGCCCCAGCATTTT.

This rearrangement joins TRBV6-1 to TRBJ1-2; D remains ambiguous. The germline V and J ends were trimmed by 0 bases and 8 bases, with 13 bases remaining between them. The germline gives CDR1 MNHNS, CDR2 SASEGT. The CDR3 length is 14 residues. The CDR3, as DNA: TGTGCCAGCAGTGAAGCGCCGCCAGCGGAAGGCTACACCTTC. This gives the protein CASSEAPPAEGYTF.

The rearrangement uses TRBV14 and TRBJ1-1; 8 bases fit TRBD1. Unmatched junction bases numbered 6, after V lost 1 base and J lost 5 bases. The germline V gene encodes CDR1 SGHDN and CDR2 FVKESK. This CDR3 comprises 15 residues. The CDR3 is CASSQVTGERTEAFF. The CDR3 DNA reads TGTGCCAGCAGCCAAGTGACAGGGGAACGGACTGAAGCTTTCTTT.

The rearrangement links TRBV7-3 to TRBJ2-5, with TRBD2 identical over 7 bases. Losses at the gene ends were 4 bases for V and 5 bases for J; bases not matched to a gene: 13. The length of the CDR3 is 16 residues. Germline CDR1 and CDR2: SGHTA and FQGTGA. The CDR3, as DNA: TGTGCCAGCAGCTCTGGAGCGCGGGAGTTCGGGGAGACCCAGTACTTC. It encodes CASSSGAREFGETQYF.

The CDR3 loop is CASRQIATRADTQYF. The CDR3 DNA reads as TGCGCCAGCAGACAGATAGCGACTCGGGCAGATACGCAGTATTTT. The rearrangement links TRBV5-1 to TRBJ2-3; tentative D call: TRBD2 (5 bases). V lost 5 bases to trimming and J lost 4 bases, with 17 bases between them. The CDR3 runs 15 residues. Per germline, CDR1 SGHRS and CDR2 YFSETQ.

The chain uses TRBV7-7 and TRBJ2-7, with D uncertain. From germline, CDR1 is SSHAT and CDR2 FNYEAQ (reference sequence). V lost 5 bases and J lost 4, with 15 bases in between. CDR3 length: 14 amino acids. The CDR3 here is CASSPGYAGYEQYF. The DNA for the CDR3 is TGTGCCAGCAGCCCCGGTTATGCCGGGTACGAGCAGTACTTC.

CDR3 in DNA: TGTGCCAGCAGTTTCAGGGGTTCGTACCAAGAGACCCAGTACTTC. Translation: CASSFRGSYQETQYF. The V and J genes are TRBV27 and TRBJ2-5; tentatively, D is TRBD1 (6 bases). From germline, CDR1 is MNHEY and CDR2 SMNVEV (reference sequence). V was pared by 3 bases and J by 0 bases, with 11 bases between. The CDR3 length is 15 residues.

The V and J genes are TRBV10-3 and TRBJ1-5; D not certain. Trimming cost V 10 bases and J 0 bases, with 7 bases left between them. The germline CDR1 and CDR2 sequences are ENHRY and SYGVKD. The CDR3 spans 12 residues. CDR3 DNA: TGTGCCACCCGTAATAGCAATCAGCCCCAGCATTTT. Protein: CATRNSNQPQHF.

The chain links TRBV9 to TRBJ2-3; weak D call: TRBD2 (5 bases). CDR1 is SGDLS, CDR2 YYNGEE, per germline. Trimming cost V 3 bases and J 4 bases, with 24 bases left between them. The CDR3 totals 18 residues. The CDR3 loop reads CASSAPLRSGPLADTQYF. The CDR3 DNA is TGTGCCAGCAGCGCCCCTCTTCGCAGCGGCCCTTTGGCAGATACGCAGTATTTT. Combining the CDR3 with reference TRBV9 and TRBJ2-3 gives the whole variable domain DSGVTQTPKHLITATGQRVTLRCSPRSGDLSVYWYQQSLDQGLQFLIQYYNGEERAKGNILERFSAQQFPDLHSELNLSSLELGDSALYFCASSAPLRSGPLADTQYFGPGTRLTVL.

The genes are TRBV7-8 and TRBJ1-1, with TRBD1 as a possible D gene (6 bases). The CDR3 contains 14 residues. CDR1 and CDR2 (germline): SGHVS, FQNEAQ. Trimming shortened V by 7 bases and J by 1 base, and 13 bases separated the two germline ends. The DNA for the CDR3 is TGTGCCAGCAACCCGGGGACACCGAACACTGAAGCTTTCTTT. Translated: CASNPGTPNTEAFF.

The CDR3 bases are TGTGCCAGTAGTCTGGGGCCCTCGCGGAGCACAGATACGCAGTATTTT. It is translated as CASSLGPSRSTDTQYF. The chain couples TRBV19 to TRBJ2-3; perhaps TRBD1 as D (5 bases). Germline CDR1 LNHDA, CDR2 SQIVND (reference sequence). Trimming cost V 5 bases and J 0 bases, with 15 bases left between them. The CDR3 runs 16 residues.

This clone was observed a few times. The chain recombines TRBV10-3 with TRBJ2-1; weak D call: TRBD2 (6 bases). Germline values: CDR1 ENHRY, CDR2 SYGVKD. The germline V and J ends were trimmed by 4 bases and 9 bases, with 31 bases remaining between them. The CDR3 contains 19 residues. CDR3 sequence reads: CAISGDPGVSGGGVSEQFF. The CDR3 DNA follows: TGTGCCATCAGTGGGGACCCGGGGGTAAGCGGAGGCGGCGTAAGTGAGCAGTTCTTC.

The chain recombines TRBV29-1 with TRBJ2-7, with D unclear. Between the trimmed V and J ends, which lost 6 bases and 3 bases, there was a span of 15 bases. This CDR3 has 13 amino acids. Germline V gene data show CDR1 as SQVTM and CDR2 as ANQGSEA. The chain's CDR3 is CSVGVGVGYEQYF. In DNA, the CDR3 is TGCAGCGTGGGCGTAGGAGTCGGCTACGAGCAGTACTTC.

On this clone itself: The same CDR3 also results from other DNA sequences found in this sample. This chain joins TRBV18 and TRBJ2-6, with 11 positions matching TRBD1. V was clipped by 1 base and J by 1 base; unmatched bases: 3. Germline loops: CDR1 KGHSH, CDR2 LQKENI. The CDR3 length is 18 residues. The CDR3 DNA sequence: TGTGCCAGCTCACCACGGACAGGGGGCGGATCTGGGGCCAACGTCCTGACTTTC. It yields the protein CASSPRTGGGSGANVLTF.

The genes are TRBV5-4 and TRBJ1-2; 9 bases agree with TRBD1. Germline V gives CDR1 SGHNT, CDR2 YYREEE (reference sequence). This CDR3 is 14 amino acids long. After removal of 3 bases from V and 6 bases from J, the junction contained 6 bases not matched to a gene. The CDR3 nucleotides are TGTGCCAGCAGCTCGGGACAGGGCCTTCATGGCTACACCTTC. This gives the protein CASSSGQGLHGYTF.

The chain employs TRBV7-8 and TRBJ2-7, with TRBD1 matching over 8 bases. The CDR3 has 16 amino acids. The V gene's germline CDR1 is SGHVS and CDR2 FQNEAQ. Unmatched junction bases numbered 16, after V lost 6 bases and J lost 6 bases. DNA of the CDR3: TGTGCCAGCAGTTTCAAGCAGGGCAGGGGGCGTATCGAGCAGTACTTC. Its protein product is CASSFKQGRGRIEQYF.

The J gene is TRBJ2-5, the V gene TRBV18, with TRBD1 matching over 9 bases. CDR1 is KGHSH and CDR2 is LQKENI in the germline V gene. The CDR3 contains 15 residues. The V gene end was trimmed by 5 bases and the J gene end by 4 bases; junction bases not matched to a gene: 8. Written as DNA, the CDR3 is TGTGCCAGCTCATCGGGACAGGGAACGCCAGAGACCCAGTACTTC. As protein: CASSSGQGTPETQYF.

The gene calls are TRBV6-2 or TRBV6-3 and TRBJ2-1; 13 bases agree with TRBD2. The CDR3 consists of 16 residues. V lost 0 bases and J lost 6; bases outside the gene matches: 2. Germline V lookup: CDR1 MNHEY, CDR2 SVGEGT. The chain's CDR3 is CASSYSTSGRFNEQFF. For the CDR3, the DNA is TGTGCCAGCAGTTACTCGACTAGCGGGAGGTTCAATGAGCAGTTCTTC.

CDR3 sequence reads: CASIDDRPGGEQYF. DNA of the CDR3: TGTGCCAGCATAGATGATCGTCCAGGGGGCGAGCAGTACTTC. This sequence joins TRBV28 and TRBJ2-7; 7 bases line up with TRBD1. The CDR3 has 14 residues. J gave up 6 bases and V 7 bases, and 12 bases lay outside the gene matches. From germline, CDR1 is MDHEN and CDR2 SYDVKM.

There are a few counts of this clone. The chain employs TRBV7-8 and TRBJ2-7; TRBD2 aligns across 7 bases. CDR1 is SGHVS and CDR2 is FQNEAQ in the germline V gene. This CDR3 region has 15 residues. V trimming: 6 bases; J trimming: 1 base; junction bases outside the gene matches: 9. CDR3 region: CASSLGGGRSYEQYF. In DNA, the CDR3 is TGTGCCAGCAGTCTTGGGGGGGGAAGGTCCTACGAGCAGTACTTC.